This T cell receptor beta chain emerged from a study of blood T cell repertoires in COVID-19. Germline V CDR1 and CDR2: SGHRS, YFSETQ. This CDR3 contains 15 residues. Trimming left V 0 bases short and J 4 bases short, with 13 bases between. Within 2 weeks before study entry, exposed participants met a COVID-19 case. The table came from immunoSEQ multiplex PCR; TCRdb's copy has only in-frame clones and leaves some out. The sample records about 210,000 clones, less than 90% being singletons. Sequenced input: PBMCs or T cells enriched from blood (not recorded which). This receptor was obtained from a woman in her thirties who had been exposed to COVID-19. The chain is built from TRBV5-1 and TRBJ1-2; no firm D call. The CDR3 sequence: CASSLGEAKSYGYTF. The CDR3 bases are TGCGCCAGCAGCTTGGGTGAAGCGAAAAGCTATGGCTACACCTTC.